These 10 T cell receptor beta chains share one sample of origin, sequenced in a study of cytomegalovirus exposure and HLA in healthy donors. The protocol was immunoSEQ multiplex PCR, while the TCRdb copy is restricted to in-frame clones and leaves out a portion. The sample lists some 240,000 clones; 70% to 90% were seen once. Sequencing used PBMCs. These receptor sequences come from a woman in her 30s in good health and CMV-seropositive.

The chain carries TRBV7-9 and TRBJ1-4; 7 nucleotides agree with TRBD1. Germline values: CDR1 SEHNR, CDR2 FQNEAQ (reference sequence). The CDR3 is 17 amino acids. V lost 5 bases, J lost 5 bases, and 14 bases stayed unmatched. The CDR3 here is CASSRPGRQGGNEKLFF. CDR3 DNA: TGTGCCAGCAGCCGACCGGGACGGCAGGGGGGCAATGAAAAACTGTTTTTT.

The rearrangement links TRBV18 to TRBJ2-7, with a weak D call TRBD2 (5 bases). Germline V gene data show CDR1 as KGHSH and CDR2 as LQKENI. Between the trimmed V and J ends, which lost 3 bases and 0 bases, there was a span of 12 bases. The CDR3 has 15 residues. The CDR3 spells CASSPGRPPSYEQYF. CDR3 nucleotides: TGTGCCAGCTCACCGGGGAGACCACCCTCCTACGAGCAGTACTTC. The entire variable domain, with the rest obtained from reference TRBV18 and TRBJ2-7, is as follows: NAGVMQNPRHLVRRRGQEARLRCSPMKGHSHVYWYRQLPEEGLKFMVYLQKENIIDESGMPKERFSAEFPKEGPSILRIQQVVRGDSAAYFCASSPGRPPSYEQYFGPGTRLTVT.

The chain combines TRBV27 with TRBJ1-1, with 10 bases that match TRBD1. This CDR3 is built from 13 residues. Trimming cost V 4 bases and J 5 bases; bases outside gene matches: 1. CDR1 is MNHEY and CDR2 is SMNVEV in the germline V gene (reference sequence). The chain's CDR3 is CASSWTGGTEAFF. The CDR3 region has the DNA TGTGCCAGCAGTTGGACAGGGGGGACTGAAGCTTTCTTT.

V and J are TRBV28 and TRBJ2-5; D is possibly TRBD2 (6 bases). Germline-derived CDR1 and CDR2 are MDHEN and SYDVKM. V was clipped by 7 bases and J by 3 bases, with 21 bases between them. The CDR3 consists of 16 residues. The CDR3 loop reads CASTPTSGEKEETQYF. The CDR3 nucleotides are TGTGCCAGCACCCCAACGTCGGGGGAGAAAGAAGAGACCCAGTACTTC. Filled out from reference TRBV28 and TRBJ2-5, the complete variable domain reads DVKVTQSSRYLVKRTGEKVFLECVQDMDHENMFWYRQDPGLGLRLIYFSYDVKMKEKGDIPEGYSVSREKKERFSLILESASTNQTSMYLCASTPTSGEKEETQYFGPGTRLLVL.

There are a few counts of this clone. For the CDR3, the DNA is TGTGCCAGCAGTTTAATTCAGGGGGTGACTCAGCCCCAGCATTTT. It encodes CASSLIQGVTQPQHF. This chain connects TRBV28 to TRBJ1-5, with TRBD1 matching 7 bases. There are 15 residues in the CDR3. Germline trimming cut 2 bases from V and 6 bases from J; bases unmatched to any gene: 7. The germline gives CDR1 MDHEN, CDR2 SYDVKM.

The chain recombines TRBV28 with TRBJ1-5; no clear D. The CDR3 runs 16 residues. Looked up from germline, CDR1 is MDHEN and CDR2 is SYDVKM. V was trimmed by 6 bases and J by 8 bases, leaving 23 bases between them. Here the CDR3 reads CASRLTTGVGYKPQHF. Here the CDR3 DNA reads TGTGCCAGCAGGCTAACGACGGGAGTCGGTTATAAGCCCCAGCATTTT.

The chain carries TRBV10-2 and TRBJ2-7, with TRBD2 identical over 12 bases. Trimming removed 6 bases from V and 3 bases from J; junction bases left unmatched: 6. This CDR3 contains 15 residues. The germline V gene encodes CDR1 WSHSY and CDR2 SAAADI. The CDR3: CASRLTGLAGYEQYF. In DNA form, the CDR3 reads TGCGCCAGCAGATTAACGGGACTAGCGGGCTACGAGCAGTACTTC.

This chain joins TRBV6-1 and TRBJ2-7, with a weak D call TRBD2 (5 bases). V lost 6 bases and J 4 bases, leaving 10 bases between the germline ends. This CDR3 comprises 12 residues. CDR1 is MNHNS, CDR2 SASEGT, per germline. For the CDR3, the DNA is TGTGCCAGCAGCCCCCGGGGTTACGAGCAGTACTTC. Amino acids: CASSPRGYEQYF.

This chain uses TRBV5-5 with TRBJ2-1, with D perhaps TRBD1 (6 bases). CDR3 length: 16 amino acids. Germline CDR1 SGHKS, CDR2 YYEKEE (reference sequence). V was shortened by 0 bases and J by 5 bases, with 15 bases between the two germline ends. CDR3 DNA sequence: TGTGCCAGCAGCTTGGTATTGGGGGCGATTCACAATGAGCAGTTCTTC. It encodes CASSLVLGAIHNEQFF. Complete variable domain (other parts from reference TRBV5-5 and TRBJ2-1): DAGVTQSPTHLIKTRGQQVTLRCSPISGHKSVSWYQQVLGQGPQFIFQYYEKEERGRGNFPDRFSARQFPNYSSELNVNALLLGDSALYLCASSLVLGAIHNEQFFGPGTRLTVL.

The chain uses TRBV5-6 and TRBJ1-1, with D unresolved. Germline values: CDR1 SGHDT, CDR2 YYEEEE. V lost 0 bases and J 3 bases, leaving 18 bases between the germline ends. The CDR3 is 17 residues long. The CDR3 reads CASSLVRGRDSYTEAFF. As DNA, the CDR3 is TGTGCCAGCAGCTTGGTTCGCGGGCGCGATTCGTACACTGAAGCTTTCTTT.